These 20 T cell receptor beta chains originate from one sample sequenced in a study of radiotherapy plus CTLA-4 blockade in lung cancer. Produced via immunoSEQ multiplex PCR; TCRdb's table is partial and in-frame only. The top ten clones hold 4% to 5.5% of a sample with approximately 60,000 clones, around three quarters of them seen once. The specimen was peripheral blood, collected from a patient treated with radiotherapy plus ipilimumab. These receptors were obtained from a human donor with non-small cell lung cancer who had a complete response to radiotherapy plus ipilimumab.

The chain couples TRBV5-6 to TRBJ1-1; D is undetermined. Germline V gives CDR1 SGHDT, CDR2 YYEEEE. This CDR3 spans 14 amino acids. V was trimmed by 2 bases and J by 3 bases, leaving 11 bases between them. The CDR3 nucleotides read TGTGCCAGCAGCTTTCAAGTAGCGGACACTGAAGCTTTCTTT. Protein sequence: CASSFQVADTEAFF.

The CDR3 here is CASSLGDRVNTEAFF. In nucleotides, the CDR3 is TGCGCCAGCAGCTTGGGGGACAGAGTAAACACTGAAGCTTTCTTT. The rearrangement links TRBV5-1 to TRBJ1-1, with 7 bases matching TRBD1. Germline V gene data show CDR1 as SGHRS and CDR2 as YFSETQ. Trimming cost V 0 bases and J 2 bases; bases outside gene matches: 4. The CDR3 is 15 residues long.

The genes are TRBV11-3 and TRBJ1-2, with D possibly matching TRBD1 (6 bases). The CDR3 has 14 residues. From germline, CDR1 is SGHNT and CDR2 YENEEA. V was pared by 2 bases and J by 6 bases, with 13 bases between. The CDR3 loop reads CASSLKQGTDGYTF. The CDR3 DNA reads TGTGCCAGCAGCTTAAAACAGGGAACGGATGGCTACACCTTC.

The rearrangement uses TRBV5-4 and TRBJ2-2; 9 bases line up with TRBD1. The CDR3 runs to 16 residues. V trimming: 4 bases; J trimming: 2 bases; junction bases outside the gene matches: 6. Germline-derived CDR1 and CDR2 are SGHNT and YYREEE (reference sequence). This CDR3 is CASSTWTGANTGELFF. CDR3 DNA sequence: TGTGCCAGCAGCACCTGGACAGGGGCAAACACCGGGGAGCTGTTTTTT.

This clone was found a few times. V is TRBV27 and J is TRBJ2-2; TRBD2 aligns across 16 bases. In germline, CDR1 is MNHEY, CDR2 SMNVEV (reference sequence). This CDR3 is built from 18 residues. The V and J ends lost 6 bases and 3 bases, in that order; junction bases with no gene match: 7. The CDR3 nucleotides read TGTGCCAGCAGACCGGGACTAGCGGGAGGGCCTGACACCGGGGAGCTGTTTTTT. Its protein is CASRPGLAGGPDTGELFF.

This clone came up a few times. V is TRBV29-1 and J is TRBJ1-1; D possibly corresponds to TRBD1 (6 bases). Trimming removed 5 bases at V and 7 bases at J, with 14 bases between. The V gene's germline CDR1 is SQVTM and CDR2 ANQGSEA. The CDR3 consists of 12 residues. The CDR3 region has the DNA TGCAGCGTTCGCCGGGGGCGAGGTGAAGCTTTCTTT. It encodes CSVRRGRGEAFF.

V and J are TRBV28 and TRBJ1-1; D possibly corresponds to TRBD1 (5 bases). Germline loops: CDR1 MDHEN, CDR2 SYDVKM. Trimming cost V 5 bases and J 1 base, with 14 bases left between them. This CDR3 comprises 15 residues. The chain's CDR3 is CASSPPGRRNTEAFF. The CDR3 coding sequence is TGTGCCAGCAGTCCGCCGGGACGGCGGAACACTGAAGCTTTCTTT.

The CDR3 DNA reads as TGTGCCAGTTCCGGACAACTCTCTGGAAACACCATATATTTT. The encoded protein is CASSGQLSGNTIYF. The V call is TRBV2, the J call TRBJ1-3, with D possibly being TRBD1 (5 bases). Trimming stripped 9 bases from V and 0 bases from J, with 12 bases between. This CDR3 comprises 14 residues. CDR1 and CDR2 from the germline V gene are SNHLY and FYNNEI.

J is TRBJ1-4 and V is TRBV10-1; no clear D gene. The germline gives CDR1 WNHNN, CDR2 SYGVQD (reference sequence). Trimming removed 7 bases at V and 6 bases at J, with 15 bases between. This CDR3 is 14 amino acids long. The CDR3 nucleotides are TGCGCCAGCACCGTAGACTCAGGCGATGAAAAACTGTTTTTT. Its translation is CASTVDSGDEKLFF.

The V call is TRBV2, the J call TRBJ1-4; D not certain. Germline V gene sequence: CDR1 SNHLY, CDR2 FYNNEI. Deletions cut 1 base from V and 8 bases from J, with 14 bases between. There are 15 residues in the CDR3. Here the CDR3 reads CASSEEEGLVEKLFF. CDR3 nucleotides: TGTGCCAGCAGTGAAGAAGAAGGGTTGGTGGAAAAACTGTTTTTT.

This clone was recorded a few times. The rearrangement links TRBV7-9 to TRBJ1-1; 11 bases fit TRBD1. The germline CDR1 and CDR2 sequences are SEHNR and FQNEAQ (reference sequence). This CDR3 comprises 15 residues. Unmatched junction bases numbered 9, after V lost 6 bases and J lost 6 bases. CDR3 sequence reads: CASRSNAGQGAEAFF. The DNA of the CDR3 is TGTGCCAGCAGGAGTAACGCGGGACAGGGGGCTGAAGCTTTCTTT.

The chain uses TRBV9 and TRBJ2-6, with TRBD1 identical over 8 bases. The V and J ends lost 5 bases and 0 bases, in that order; junction bases with no gene match: 13. CDR1 and CDR2 from the germline V gene are SGDLS and YYNGEE. The CDR3 contains 19 residues. The CDR3 spells CASSHDPGQVSSGANVLTF. CDR3 bases: TGTGCCAGCAGTCACGACCCGGGACAGGTTAGCTCTGGGGCCAACGTCCTGACTTTC. Supplemented by reference TRBV9 and TRBJ2-6, the full variable domain reads DSGVTQTPKHLITATGQRVTLRCSPRSGDLSVYWYQQSLDQGLQFLIQYYNGEERAKGNILERFSAQQFPDLHSELNLSSLELGDSALYFCASSHDPGQVSSGANVLTFGAGSRLTVL.

Only one count was recorded for this clone. The chain is built from TRBV19 and TRBJ2-2; the match to TRBD1 covers 8 bases. CDR1 is LNHDA and CDR2 is SQIVND in the germline V gene (reference sequence). J gave up 1 base and V 10 bases, and 5 bases lay outside the gene matches. This CDR3 region has 14 residues. The CDR3 bases are TGTGCCACCCCAGACAGGGGGAACACCGGGGAGCTGTTTTTT. This sequence encodes CATPDRGNTGELFF.

This clone was counted only a few times. The chain recombines TRBV18 with TRBJ1-1; D not certain. The CDR3 extends over 14 amino acids. Deletions cut 0 bases from V and 11 bases from J, with 16 bases between. Per germline, CDR1 KGHSH and CDR2 LQKENI. The CDR3 spells CASSPPPRAEFAFF. CDR3 coding DNA: TGTGCCAGCTCACCACCTCCCCGAGCGGAATTCGCTTTCTTT.

This sequence joins TRBV9 and TRBJ2-1, with 7 bases fitting TRBD2. Germline V gene lookup returns CDR1 SGDLS and CDR2 YYNGEE. The CDR3 runs to 15 residues. V lost 5 bases, J lost 0 bases, and 5 bases stayed unmatched. DNA for the CDR3: TGTGCCAGCAGTCTTCTAGCGGACTCCTACAATGAGCAGTTCTTC. The encoded protein is CASSLLADSYNEQFF. Full variable domain (missing parts from reference TRBV9 and TRBJ2-1): DSGVTQTPKHLITATGQRVTLRCSPRSGDLSVYWYQQSLDQGLQFLIQYYNGEERAKGNILERFSAQQFPDLHSELNLSSLELGDSALYFCASSLLADSYNEQFFGPGTRLTVL.

This chain links TRBV7-2 with TRBJ2-1; possibly TRBD2 for D (5 bases). The CDR3 sequence is 15 residues long. The V end was cut by 4 bases, the J end by 1 base, with 11 bases between. Germline-derived CDR1 and CDR2 are SGHTA and FQGNSA. CDR3 sequence reads: CASSSSSVSYNEQFF. In DNA form, the CDR3 reads TGTGCCAGCAGCTCTAGCAGCGTTTCCTACAATGAGCAGTTCTTC.

The chain's CDR3 is CASRSPGTDSIAKDFF. The DNA for the CDR3 is TGTGCCAGCAGATCCCCGGGGACGGATTCAATAGCAAAGGATTTCTTC. The V gene is TRBV6-6, the J gene TRBJ2-1; D might be TRBD1 or TRBD2, each matching 5 bases. V gave up 6 bases and J gave up 16 bases, with 31 bases separating them. CDR3 length: 16 amino acids. Germline V gives CDR1 MNHNY, CDR2 SVGAGI (reference sequence).

The chain couples TRBV30 to TRBJ1-3; D not certain. The CDR3 has 15 amino acids. The germline CDR1 and CDR2 sequences are GTSNPN and SVGIG (reference sequence). V lost 0 bases, J lost 3 bases, and 12 bases lay in between. The CDR3 DNA is TGTGCCTGGAGTGTCGATCGGTCGGGTGGAAACACCATATATTTT. Its protein product is CAWSVDRSGGNTIYF.

The gene calls are TRBV18 and TRBJ1-5; D is undetermined. The V end was cut by 6 bases, the J end by 3 bases, with 6 bases between. In germline, CDR1 is KGHSH, CDR2 LQKENI. The CDR3 is made up of 12 amino acids. The CDR3 region has the DNA TGTGCCAGCTCTGAGACCAATCAGCCCCAGCATTTT. This codes for CASSETNQPQHF.

This clone has only a few counts. The chain employs TRBV5-1 and TRBJ1-4, with D tentatively TRBD1 (5 bases). Trimming took off 0 bases at V and 5 bases at J, with 8 bases between the two ends. The V gene's germline CDR1 is SGHRS and CDR2 YFSETQ. The CDR3 sequence is 14 residues long. CDR3 bases: TGCGCCAGCAGCTTGGAAGAGGGGAATGAAAAACTGTTTTTT. Its translation: CASSLEEGNEKLFF.